One sample yielded the 17 T cell receptor beta chains listed below, sequenced in a study of glioma-infiltrating T cells. Using RNA template, CDR3s of TCR alpha and beta were amplified with iRepertoire arm-PCR. TCRdb fed the multiplex PCR reads into MiXCR, producing one record per CDR3 protein. The data contain fewer than 500,000 distinct CDR3 sequences, roughly 41% of them singletons. The source material was glioma tissue, nonneoplastic brain tissue, or PBMCs (not recorded which). The receptors derive from a human donor with low-grade glioma or glioblastoma, undergoing nonglioma brain surgery, or in good health (not recorded which).

This clonotype was seen a handful of times. The rearrangement links TRBV27 to TRBJ2-3; D remains unclear. V lost 3 bases to trimming and J lost 1 base, with 14 bases between them. This CDR3 comprises 16 residues. Germline lookup yields CDR1 MNHEY and CDR2 SMNVEV (reference sequence). The CDR3 here is CASSFPQRWGTDTQYF. The CDR3 bases are TGTGCCAGCAGTTTCCCCCAGCGCTGGGGCACAGATACGCAGTATTTT.

On this clonotype: Being one base from a much bigger clone, this may be a read error. The V gene is TRBV20-1, the J gene TRBJ1-1; D gene ambiguous. Germline CDR1 is DFQATT and CDR2 is SNEGSKA (reference sequence). CDR3 size: 12 residues. Trimming pared 4 bases from V and 0 bases from J, leaving 6 bases between. The CDR3 here is CSAIKMNTEAFF. The CDR3 DNA reads TGCAGTGCTATTAAAATGAACACTGAAGCTTTCTTT.

This clonotype was recorded only once. A much more abundant neighbour one base away suggests this may be a read error. The chain employs TRBV27 and TRBJ2-5, with unresolved D. The DNA end lines up better with TRBJ2-7; the J call may be wrong. CDR3 length equals 10 residues. CDR1 is MNHEY and CDR2 is SMNVEV in the germline V gene (reference sequence). For the CDR3, the DNA is TGTGCCAGCAAAACCTACGAGCAGTACTTC. It codes for CASKTYEQYF.

Many counts were recorded for this clonotype. V gene TRBV27 combines with J gene TRBJ2-1; D unclear. This CDR3 has 12 residues. Germline CDR1 and CDR2: MNHEY and SMNVEV (reference sequence). Trimming stripped 3 bases from V and 7 bases from J, with 7 bases between. CDR3 region: CASSFHGNEQFF. CDR3 DNA sequence: TGTGCCAGCAGTTTTCATGGGAATGAGCAGTTCTTC.

The rearrangement uses TRBV7-6 and TRBJ2-7, with 7 bases that match TRBD1. Germline CDR1 reads SGHVS; CDR2 reads FNYEAQ. This CDR3 is built from 15 residues. The trim removed 1 base at V and 2 bases at J, leaving 5 bases unmatched. The CDR3 DNA reads as TGTGCCAGCAGCTTAGAAGCAGGGGGACCCTACGAGCAGTACTTC. It yields the protein CASSLEAGGPYEQYF. Full variable domain (remainder filled in from reference TRBV7-6 and TRBJ2-7): GAGVSQSPRYKVTKRGQDVALRCDPISGHVSLYWYRQALGQGPEFLTYFNYEAQQDKSGLPNDRFSAERPEGSISTLTIQRTEQRDSAMYRCASSLEAGGPYEQYFGPGTRLTVT.

This sequence joins TRBV28 and TRBJ1-5; a weak D match, TRBD1 (5 bases). Germline CDR1 is MDHEN and CDR2 is SYDVKM. The length of the CDR3 is 14 residues. Trimming took 4 bases from V and 7 from J, leaving 14 bases between them. CDR3: CASSSWGGIQPQHF. The CDR3 coding sequence is TGTGCCAGCAGTTCCTGGGGGGGGATCCAGCCCCAGCATTTT.

Concerning this clonotype: A read error may explain this, as a much larger clone is one base away. The V call is TRBV28, the J call TRBJ1-1; no clear D. Germline V CDR1 and CDR2: MDHEN, SYDVKM. The CDR3 runs to 14 residues. The V end lost 2 bases, the J end lost 2 bases, and 9 bases lay between the germline ends. The chain's CDR3 is CASSLSEFNTEAFF. The DNA of the CDR3 is TGTGCCAGCAGTTTAAGTGAATTTAACACTGAAGCTTTCTTT.

Note on this clonotype: One junction end does not reproduce the germline sequence, and a read error may be involved. This chain uses TRBV7-2 with TRBJ2-1, with 12 bases lining up with TRBD2. Germline CDR1 is SGHTA and CDR2 is FQGNSA. This CDR3 is 14 amino acids long. DNA of the CDR3: TGTGCCAGCAGCTCCAGAACCGGGACTAGCGGGTATAACTTC. Protein: CASSSRTGTSGYNF.

Remarks on this clonotype: One end of the junction fails to match germline, which may point to a read error. This sequence joins TRBV4-2 and TRBJ2-1; 8 bases are a match to TRBD2. Germline V lookup: CDR1 LGHNA, CDR2 YNFKEQ. This CDR3 is 16 amino acids long. DNA of the CDR3: TGTGCCAGCAGCCAAGTGGCGGGAGGTATCTACGATGAGCAGTTCTTC. Protein sequence: CASSQVAGGIYDEQFF.

Ten or more counts support this clonotype. The chain recombines TRBV24-1 with TRBJ2-1, with D possibly being TRBD1 or TRBD2 (5 bases each). The CDR3 runs to 16 residues. V lost 2 bases to trimming and J lost 4 bases, with 14 bases between them. Germline V gene lookup returns CDR1 KGHDR and CDR2 SFDVKD. The CDR3 here is CATSDSGTTPYNEQFF. The DNA for the CDR3 is TGTGCCACCAGTGATTCCGGGACCACACCTTACAATGAGCAGTTCTTC.

Of note for this clonotype: A much larger clone differs from this one at a single base, so this may be a read error. The J gene is TRBJ1-1, the V gene TRBV20-1; TRBD1 might be the D (5 bases). V dropped 3 bases and J dropped 7 bases, with 12 bases sitting between them. Per germline, CDR1 DFQATT and CDR2 SNEGSKA (reference sequence). This CDR3 contains 12 residues. The chain's CDR3 is CSARGGDIEAFF. The CDR3 bases are TGCAGTGCTAGGGGGGGAGACATTGAAGCTTTCTTT.

The V and J genes are TRBV15 and TRBJ2-7, with TRBD1 matching over 7 bases. This CDR3 comprises 16 residues. The germline gives CDR1 LNHNV, CDR2 YYDKDF (reference sequence). V trimming: 5 bases; J trimming: 0 bases; junction bases outside the gene matches: 10. The CDR3 coding sequence is TGTGCCACCAGCCGCTGGCAGACAGGGAGCTCCTACGAGCAGTACTTC. Residues: CATSRWQTGSSYEQYF.

This clonotype occurred a few times. In nucleotides, the CDR3 is TGTGCCAGTAGTCCCTTAACAGGGGGAAGTGATGGCTACACCTTC. This codes for CASSPLTGGSDGYTF. The chain has TRBV19 and TRBJ1-2; TRBD1 agrees at 8 bases. V dropped 5 bases and J dropped 6; count of bases not matched to a gene: 11. Per germline, CDR1 LNHDA and CDR2 SQIVND (reference sequence). CDR3 length: 15 amino acids. Full variable domain (missing parts from reference TRBV19 and TRBJ1-2): DGGITQSPKYLFRKEGQNVTLSCEQNLNHDAMYWYRQDPGQGLRLIYYSQIVNDFQKGDIAEGYSVSREKKESFPLTVTSAQKNPTAFYLCASSPLTGGSDGYTFGSGTRLTVV.

The chain has TRBV12-3 or TRBV12-4 and TRBJ1-2; TRBD1 agrees at 9 bases. This CDR3 comprises 15 residues. V gave up 4 bases and J gave up 3 bases; unmatched junction bases: 6. The CDR3 bases are TGTGCCAGCAGTTCGTCGGACAGGGGAGACTATGGCTACACCTTC. This encodes CASSSSDRGDYGYTF.

The rearrangement links TRBV20-1 to TRBJ1-3; 7 nucleotides match TRBD1. Trimming removed 5 bases from V and 11 bases from J; junction bases left unmatched: 15. CDR3 length equals 14 residues. Germline CDR1 and CDR2: DFQATT and SNEGSKA (reference sequence). The CDR3, as DNA: TGCAGTGCTCTCAAAGGACAGGCTCGAACCTCCATATATTTT. Its protein is CSALKGQARTSIYF.

Notes on this clonotype: A junction end diverges from the germline sequence, so it may reflect a read error. The chain links TRBV27 to TRBJ2-3; D is possibly TRBD1 (5 bases). From germline, CDR1 is MNHEY and CDR2 SMNVEV (reference sequence). The CDR3 runs to 15 residues. CDR3 loop: CANSDPRTNTDTQYF. The CDR3, as DNA: TGTGCCAACAGTGATCCCCGGACAAACACAGATACGCAGTATTTT.

A remark on this clonotype: It may be a read error: a sequence one base away is much more abundant. This rearrangement joins TRBV28 to TRBJ2-3; no clear D. CDR3 size: 14 residues. CDR1 MDHEN and CDR2 SYDVKM come from the germline V gene. The chain's CDR3 is CAKGPASHTDTQCF. For the CDR3, the DNA is TGTGCCAAGGGCCCGGCCTCACACACAGATACGCAGTGTTTT.